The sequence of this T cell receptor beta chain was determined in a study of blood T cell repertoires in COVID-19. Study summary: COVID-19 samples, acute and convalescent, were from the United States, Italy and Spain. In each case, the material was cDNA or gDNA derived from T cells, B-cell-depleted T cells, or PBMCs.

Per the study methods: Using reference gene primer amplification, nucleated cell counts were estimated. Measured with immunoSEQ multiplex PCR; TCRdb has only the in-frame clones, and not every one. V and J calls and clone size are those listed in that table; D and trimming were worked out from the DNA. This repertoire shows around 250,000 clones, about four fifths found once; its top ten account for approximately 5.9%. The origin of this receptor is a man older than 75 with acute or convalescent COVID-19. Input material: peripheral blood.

For the CDR3, the DNA is TGTGCCAGTAGTATTGAGCAGGGTGGGCCTCAGCCCCAGCATTTT. Its protein product is CASSIEQGGPQPQHF. The chain uses TRBV19 and TRBJ1-5, with D maybe TRBD1 (5 bases). CDR1 is LNHDA, CDR2 SQIVND, per germline (reference sequence). The CDR3 is made up of 15 amino acids. The ends were cut back, 3 bases at V and 6 bases at J, with 15 bases in the middle.